Listed below are T cell receptor beta chains from one sample, sequenced in a study of control samples from healthy donors and cancer patients. Only in-frame clones appear in the TCRdb table, and some are missing; sequencing was by immunoSEQ multiplex PCR. Among around 59,000 clones listed, 92% were seen once. Sequencing used PBMCs. The receptors here all came from a man aged 35-49 years with colorectal cancer. CDR3s include the opening cysteine and the closing phenylalanine or tryptophan. A D gene is named only where the DNA matches it firmly. For some rows the clone size is stated as once, few or many, or as a class when expanded; others skip it.

.	TRBJ1-1	.	TRBV7-2	CASSSQAGAEAFF	TGTGCCAGCAGCTCACAGGCCGGGGCTGAAGCTTTCTTT
.	TRBJ1-1	.	TRBV12-3/TRBV12-4	CASSSVLNTEAFF	TGTGCCAGCAGTTCGGTTTTGAACACTGAAGCTTTCTTT
TRBD1	TRBJ2-7	once	TRBV15	CATSRDRGPYEQYF	TGTGCCACCAGCAGGGACAGGGGCCCCTACGAGCAGTACTTC
TRBD1	TRBJ1-6	.	TRBV19	CASSNTGAGSPLHF	TGTGCCAGTAGTAATACAGGGGCAGGGTCACCCCTCCACTTT
TRBD1	TRBJ1-1	few	TRBV9	CASSDPGQGGVDTEAFF	TGTGCCAGCAGCGATCCGGGACAGGGAGGAGTTGACACTGAAGCTTTCTTT
.	TRBJ2-3	once	TRBV19	CASSPILVRISDTQYF	TGTGCCAGTAGTCCGATACTAGTGAGGATCTCAGATACGCAGTATTTT
TRBD1	TRBJ1-1	.	TRBV5-1	CASSPGTANTEAFF	TGCGCCAGCAGCCCTGGGACAGCGAACACTGAAGCTTTCTTT
TRBD1	TRBJ1-1	.	TRBV6-1	CASSEYSGTANTEAFF	TGTGCCAGCAGTGAATATTCCGGGACAGCCAACACTGAAGCTTTCTTT
TRBD2	TRBJ2-3	.	TRBV20-1	CSASIDERGTTDTQYF	TGCAGTGCTAGTATCGACGAGCGGGGGACCACAGATACGCAGTATTTT
TRBD1	TRBJ1-2	.	TRBV7-6	CAVGGGLEGSHGYTF	TGTGCCGTAGGGGGCGGCCTAGAAGGTTCTCACGGCTACACCTTC
.	TRBJ2-7	.	TRBV7-8	CASSLGLGYEQYF	TGTGCCAGCAGCTTAGGTCTCGGGTACGAGCAGTACTTC
.	TRBJ1-5	.	TRBV19	CASSRAQGLITQHF	TGTGCCAGTAGTAGAGCTCAGGGACTCATAACCCAGCATTTT
.	TRBJ2-7	.	TRBV4-3	CASSQVLQREQYF	TGCGCCAGCAGCCAAGTCCTCCAGCGGGAGCAGTACTTC
TRBD1	TRBJ1-1	.	TRBV27	CASRPDRGNPNTEAFF	TGTGCCAGCAGGCCCGACAGGGGGAACCCGAACACTGAAGCTTTCTTT
TRBD1	TRBJ2-7	.	TRBV13	CASSLGQGAVAYEQYF	TGTGCCAGCAGCTTAGGACAGGGGGCAGTCGCCTACGAGCAGTACTTC
TRBD1	TRBJ2-7	.	TRBV2	CASSGQGLSYEQYF	TGTGCCAGCAGCGGACAGGGGCTTTCCTACGAGCAGTACTTC
.	TRBJ1-1	.	TRBV5-1	CASSRSGGGTEAFF	TGCGCCAGCAGCCGGTCCGGGGGCGGCACTGAAGCTTTCTTT
.	TRBJ1-2	.	TRBV20-1	CSASGHRDYGYTF	TGCAGTGCTAGTGGTCACAGGGACTATGGCTACACCTTC
TRBD1	TRBJ1-2	once	TRBV4-1	CASSQTTGTGTYGYTF	TGCGCCAGCAGCCAAACCACCGGGACAGGAACCTATGGCTACACCTTC
TRBD1	TRBJ2-3	.	TRBV7-9	CASSTDRVTDTQYF	TGTGCCAGCAGTACGGACAGGGTAACAGATACGCAGTATTTT
.	TRBJ2-6	.	TRBV7-3	CASSLGPSGANVLTF	TGTGCCAGCAGCTTAGGTCCCTCTGGGGCCAACGTCCTGACTTTC
.	TRBJ1-3	.	TRBV5-6	CASSRRGSTIYF	TGTGCCAGCAGCCGGAGGGGGAGCACCATATATTTT
TRBD1	TRBJ2-1	.	TRBV5-5	CASSWTGDEQFF	TGTGCCAGCAGCTGGACAGGCGATGAGCAGTTCTTC
.	TRBJ2-7	.	TRBV5-4	CASSLVAGSSYEQYF	TGTGCCAGCAGCTTGGTGGCAGGGAGCTCCTACGAGCAGTACTTC
.	TRBJ1-2	.	TRBV30	CAWSTSTVGYTF	TGTGCCTGGAGTACATCCACTGTGGGCTACACCTTC
TRBD1	TRBJ2-7	.	TRBV19	CASSRRSGQTNYEQYF	TGTGCCAGTAGTAGACGATCGGGACAGACGAACTACGAGCAGTACTTC
.	TRBJ2-2	few	TRBV14	CASSQAGHRHTGELFF	TGTGCCAGCAGCCAGGCGGGACATAGGCACACCGGGGAGCTGTTTTTT
.	TRBJ2-7	.	TRBV5-1	CASSLVGGFYEQYF	TGCGCCAGCAGCTTGGTGGGGGGATTCTACGAGCAGTACTTC
.	TRBJ2-3	.	TRBV5-1	CASSNGQRTSTDTQYF	TGCGCCAGCAGCAATGGACAGCGTACTAGCACAGATACGCAGTATTTT
TRBD2	TRBJ2-3	few	TRBV3-1/TRBV3-2	CASSQVGGGLTDTQYF	TGTGCCAGCAGCCAAGTTGGCGGGGGGCTAACAGATACGCAGTATTTT
.	TRBJ2-3	.	TRBV18	CASSPRQGGDTQYF	TGTGCCAGCTCACCGAGGCAGGGAGGAGATACGCAGTATTTT
TRBD2	TRBJ2-1	.	TRBV11-3	CASSPGRGSYNEQFF	TGTGCCAGCAGCCCCGGGCGGGGGTCCTACAATGAGCAGTTCTTC
.	TRBJ1-6	.	TRBV29-1	CSVETDYNSPLHF	TGCAGCGTCGAGACTGATTATAATTCACCCCTCCACTTT
.	TRBJ1-5	.	TRBV19	CASSTQGRLDQPQHF	TGTGCCAGTAGCACACAGGGAAGGCTCGATCAGCCCCAGCATTTT
TRBD1	TRBJ1-6	.	TRBV25-1	CASSEGTAQNSPLHF	TGTGCCAGCAGTGAAGGGACAGCACAAAATTCACCCCTCCACTTT
.	TRBJ2-3	.	TRBV19	CASSTSWTDTQYF	TGTGCCAGTAGTACCTCCTGGACAGATACGCAGTATTTT
.	TRBJ1-1	once	TRBV15	CATSRDLMNTEAFF	TGTGCCACCAGCAGGGACCTAATGAACACTGAAGCTTTCTTT
TRBD1	TRBJ2-1	.	TRBV6-5	CASSPGQGWNEQFF	TGTGCCAGCAGCCCGGGACAGGGTTGGAATGAGCAGTTCTTC
TRBD1	TRBJ1-2	.	TRBV18	CASSPGDRDGYTF	TGTGCCAGCTCACCAGGGGACAGGGATGGCTACACCTTC
TRBD1	TRBJ1-6	.	TRBV7-3	CASSFQGGTGSPLHF	TGTGCCAGCAGCTTTCAGGGGGGGACGGGCTCACCCCTCCACTTT
.	TRBJ1-2	.	TRBV24-1	CATSDPRRGYTF	TGTGCCACCAGTGATCCCAGGCGGGGCTACACCTTC
.	TRBJ1-1	.	TRBV30	CAWTERTEAFF	TGTGCCTGGACTGAACGGACTGAAGCTTTCTTT
.	TRBJ2-3	.	TRBV7-6	CASSLAEVRPDTQYF	TGTGCCAGCAGCTTAGCCGAGGTCCGGCCAGATACGCAGTATTTT